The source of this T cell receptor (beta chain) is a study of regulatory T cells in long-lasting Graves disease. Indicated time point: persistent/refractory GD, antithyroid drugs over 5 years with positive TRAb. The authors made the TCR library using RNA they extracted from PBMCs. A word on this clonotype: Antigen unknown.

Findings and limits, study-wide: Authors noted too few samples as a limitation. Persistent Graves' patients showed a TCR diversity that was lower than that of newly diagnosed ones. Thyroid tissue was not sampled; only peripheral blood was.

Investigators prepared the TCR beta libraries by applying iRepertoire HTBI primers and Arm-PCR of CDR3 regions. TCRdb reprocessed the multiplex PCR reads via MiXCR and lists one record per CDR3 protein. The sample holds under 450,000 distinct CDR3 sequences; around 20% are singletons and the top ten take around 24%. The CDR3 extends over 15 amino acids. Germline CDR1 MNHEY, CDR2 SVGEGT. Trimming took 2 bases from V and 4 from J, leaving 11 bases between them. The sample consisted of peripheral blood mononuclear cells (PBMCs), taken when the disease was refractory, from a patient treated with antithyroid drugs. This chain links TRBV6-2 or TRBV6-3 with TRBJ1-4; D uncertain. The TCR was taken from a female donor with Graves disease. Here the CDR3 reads CASSYHSGSNEKLFF. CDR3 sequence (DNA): TGTGCCAGCAGTTACCACTCGGGGAGTAATGAAAAACTGTTTTTT.